The source of this T cell receptor beta chain is a study of T-cell reconstitution after alpha-beta-depleted transplantation in children. The study's findings and limits: At around two months after transplant, the alpha-beta T cells were reportedly derived from several hundred expanded clones that came from non-depleted graft cells. Elevated TCRbeta diversity at day 60 was traced, in some patients, to surviving recipient T cells and thymic progenitors.

This clonotype has ten or more counts. Its antigen is not known. The CDR3 has 15 amino acids. Trimming pared 5 bases from V and 0 bases from J, leaving 10 bases between. Researchers prepared the TCRbeta library using unique molecular identifiers, the study reports. Via MiXCR, TCRdb re-called the PCR reads, giving one row per CDR3 protein. The sample yields a few hundred thousand distinct CDR3 sequences, 10% seen once. The gene calls are TRBV12-3 or TRBV12-4 and TRBJ1-4; D unresolved. This specimen was PBMCs, taken before TCRalphabeta/CD19-depleted stem cell transplant. The source is a boy younger than two with acute myeloid leukemia, due to receive a stem cell transplant. The DNA for the CDR3 is TGTGCCAGCAGTCTACGACTTCCAACTAATGAAAAACTGTTTTTT. Protein product: CASSLRLPTNEKLFF.